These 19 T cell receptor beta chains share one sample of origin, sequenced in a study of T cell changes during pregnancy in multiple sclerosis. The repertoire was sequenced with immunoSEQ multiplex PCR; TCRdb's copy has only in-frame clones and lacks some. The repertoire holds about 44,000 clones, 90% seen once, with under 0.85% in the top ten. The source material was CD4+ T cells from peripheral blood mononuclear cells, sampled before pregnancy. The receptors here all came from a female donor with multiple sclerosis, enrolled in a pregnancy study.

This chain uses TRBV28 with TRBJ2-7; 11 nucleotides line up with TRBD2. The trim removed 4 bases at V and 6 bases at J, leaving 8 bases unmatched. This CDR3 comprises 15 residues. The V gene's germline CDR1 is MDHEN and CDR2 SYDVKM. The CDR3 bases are TGTGCCAGCAGTTCCATAGCGGGAGGGCCTTCCGAGCAGTACTTC. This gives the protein CASSSIAGGPSEQYF.

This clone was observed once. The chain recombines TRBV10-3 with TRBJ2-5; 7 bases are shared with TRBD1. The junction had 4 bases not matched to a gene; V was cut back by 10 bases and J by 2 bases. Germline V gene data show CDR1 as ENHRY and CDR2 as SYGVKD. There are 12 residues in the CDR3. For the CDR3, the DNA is TGTGCCACTCAGACAGGGCAAGAGACCCAGTACTTC. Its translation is CATQTGQETQYF.

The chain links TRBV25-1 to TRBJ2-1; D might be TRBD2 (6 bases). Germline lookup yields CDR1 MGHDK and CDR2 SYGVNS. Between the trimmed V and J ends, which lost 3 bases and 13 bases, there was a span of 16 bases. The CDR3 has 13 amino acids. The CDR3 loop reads CASSEFRAGLQFF. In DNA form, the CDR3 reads TGTGCCAGCAGTGAGTTCAGGGCGGGATTACAGTTCTTC.

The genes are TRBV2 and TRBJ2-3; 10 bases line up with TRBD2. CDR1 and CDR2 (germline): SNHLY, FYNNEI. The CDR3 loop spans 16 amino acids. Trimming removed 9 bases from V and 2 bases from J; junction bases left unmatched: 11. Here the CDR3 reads CARTSWTSGYTDTQYF. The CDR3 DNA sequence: TGTGCCAGAACTTCCTGGACTAGCGGATACACAGATACGCAGTATTTT.

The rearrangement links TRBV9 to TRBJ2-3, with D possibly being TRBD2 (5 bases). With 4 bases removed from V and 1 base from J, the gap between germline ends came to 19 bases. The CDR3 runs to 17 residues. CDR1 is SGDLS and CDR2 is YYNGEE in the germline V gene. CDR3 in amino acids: CASSFLSGSRGTDTQYF. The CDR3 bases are TGTGCCAGCAGCTTTCTCTCGGGGAGTCGGGGCACAGATACGCAGTATTTT.

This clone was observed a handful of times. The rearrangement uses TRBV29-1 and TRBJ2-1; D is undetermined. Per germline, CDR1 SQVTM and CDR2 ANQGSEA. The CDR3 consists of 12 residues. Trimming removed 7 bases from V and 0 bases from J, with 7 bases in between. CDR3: CSGRSSYNEQFF. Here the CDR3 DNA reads TGCAGCGGGCGGAGCTCCTACAATGAGCAGTTCTTC.

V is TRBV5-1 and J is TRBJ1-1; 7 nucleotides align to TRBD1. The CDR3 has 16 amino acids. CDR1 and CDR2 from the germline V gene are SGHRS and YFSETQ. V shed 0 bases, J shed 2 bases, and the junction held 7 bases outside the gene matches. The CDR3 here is CASSLEADRINTEAFF. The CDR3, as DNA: TGCGCCAGCAGCTTGGAAGCGGACAGGATCAACACTGAAGCTTTCTTT.

DNA for the CDR3: TGCGCCAGCAGCTTGGGTAGCGTTGGCACCTACGAGCAGTACTTC. Protein: CASSLGSVGTYEQYF. V usage is TRBV5-1 and J usage is TRBJ2-7; maybe TRBD2 (5 bases). Germline V lookup: CDR1 SGHRS, CDR2 YFSETQ. The length of the CDR3 is 15 residues. V was trimmed by 0 bases and J by 2 bases, leaving 12 bases between them. The variable domain in full, with the rest retrieved from reference TRBV5-1 and TRBJ2-7, is KAGVTQTPRYLIKTRGQQVTLSCSPISGHRSVSWYQQTPGQGLQFLFEYFSETQRNKGNFPGRFSGRQFSNSRSEMNVSTLELGDSALYLCASSLGSVGTYEQYFGPGTRLTVT.

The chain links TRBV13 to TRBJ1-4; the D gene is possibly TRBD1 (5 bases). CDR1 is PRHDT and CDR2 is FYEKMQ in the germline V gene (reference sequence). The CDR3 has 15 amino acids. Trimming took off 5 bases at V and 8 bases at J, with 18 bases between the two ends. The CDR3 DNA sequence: TGTGCCAGCAGCCGAAAGACAGACCCTCGGGAAAAACTGTTTTTT. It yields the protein CASSRKTDPREKLFF. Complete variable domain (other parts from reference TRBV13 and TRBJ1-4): AAGVIQSPRHLIKEKRETATLKCYPIPRHDTVYWYQQGPGQDPQFLISFYEKMQSDKGSIPDRFSAQQFSDYHSELNMSSLELGDSALYFCASSRKTDPREKLFFGSGTQLSVL.

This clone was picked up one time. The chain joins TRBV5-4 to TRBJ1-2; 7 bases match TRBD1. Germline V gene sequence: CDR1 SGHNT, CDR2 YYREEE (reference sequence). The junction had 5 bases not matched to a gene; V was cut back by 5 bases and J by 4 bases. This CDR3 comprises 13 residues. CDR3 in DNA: TGTGCCAGCAGGCCTGGACAGGTCTATGGCTACACCTTC. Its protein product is CASRPGQVYGYTF.

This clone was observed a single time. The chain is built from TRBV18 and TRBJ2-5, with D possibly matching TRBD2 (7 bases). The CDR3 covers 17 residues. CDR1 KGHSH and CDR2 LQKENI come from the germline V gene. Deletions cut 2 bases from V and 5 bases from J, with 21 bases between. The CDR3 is CASSPMTFSGGRETQYF. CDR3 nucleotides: TGTGCCAGCTCACCAATGACGTTCTCGGGGGGCCGGGAGACCCAGTACTTC.

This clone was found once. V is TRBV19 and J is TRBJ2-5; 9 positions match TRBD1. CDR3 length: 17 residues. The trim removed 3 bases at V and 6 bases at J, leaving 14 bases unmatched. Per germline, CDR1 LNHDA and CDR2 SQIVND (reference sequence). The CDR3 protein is CASSIAGTGFDGKTQYF. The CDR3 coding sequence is TGTGCCAGTAGTATCGCCGGGACAGGGTTTGACGGGAAGACCCAGTACTTC. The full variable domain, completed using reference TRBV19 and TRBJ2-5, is DGGITQSPKYLFRKEGQNVTLSCEQNLNHDAMYWYRQDPGQGLRLIYYSQIVNDFQKGDIAEGYSVSREKKESFPLTVTSAQKNPTAFYLCASSIAGTGFDGKTQYFGPGTRLLVL.

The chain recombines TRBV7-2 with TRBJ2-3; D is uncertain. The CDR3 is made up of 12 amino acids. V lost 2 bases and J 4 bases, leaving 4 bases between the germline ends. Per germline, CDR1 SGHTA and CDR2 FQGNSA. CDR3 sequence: CASSLLADTQYF. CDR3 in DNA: TGTGCCAGCAGCTTACTAGCAGATACGCAGTATTTT. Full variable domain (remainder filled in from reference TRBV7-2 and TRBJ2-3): GAGVSQSPSNKVTEKGKDVELRCDPISGHTALYWYRQSLGQGLEFLIYFQGNSAPDKSGLPSDRFSAERTGGSVSTLTIQRTQQEDSAVYLCASSLLADTQYFGPGTRLTVL.

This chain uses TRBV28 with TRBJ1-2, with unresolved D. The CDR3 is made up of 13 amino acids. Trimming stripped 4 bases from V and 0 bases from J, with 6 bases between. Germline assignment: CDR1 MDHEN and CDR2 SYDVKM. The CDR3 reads CASSSLANYGYTF. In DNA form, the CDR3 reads TGTGCCAGCAGTTCCCTTGCTAACTATGGCTACACCTTC.

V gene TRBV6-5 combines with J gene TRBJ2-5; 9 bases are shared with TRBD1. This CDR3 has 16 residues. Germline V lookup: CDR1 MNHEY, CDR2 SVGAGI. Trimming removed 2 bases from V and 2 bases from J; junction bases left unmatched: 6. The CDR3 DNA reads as TGTGCCAGCAGTTACAACAGGGGGCACGGACAAGAGACCCAGTACTTC. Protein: CASSYNRGHGQETQYF.

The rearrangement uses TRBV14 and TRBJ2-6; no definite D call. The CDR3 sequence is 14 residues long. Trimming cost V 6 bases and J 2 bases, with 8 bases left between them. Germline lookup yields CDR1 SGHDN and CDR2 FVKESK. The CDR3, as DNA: TGTGCCAGCAGTTATATCCCTGGGGCCAACGTCCTGACTTTC. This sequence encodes CASSYIPGANVLTF.

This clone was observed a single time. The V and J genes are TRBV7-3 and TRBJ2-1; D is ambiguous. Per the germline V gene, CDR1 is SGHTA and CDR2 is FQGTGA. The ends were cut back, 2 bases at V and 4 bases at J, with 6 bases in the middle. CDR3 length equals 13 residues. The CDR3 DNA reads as TGTGCCAGCAGCTTACAGGTATACAATGAGCAGTTCTTC. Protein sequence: CASSLQVYNEQFF. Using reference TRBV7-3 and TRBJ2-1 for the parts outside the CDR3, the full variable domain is GAGVSQTPSNKVTEKGKYVELRCDPISGHTALYWYRQSLGQGPEFLIYFQGTGAADDSGLPNDRFFAVRPEGSVSTLKIQRTERGDSAVYLCASSLQVYNEQFFGPGTRLTVL.

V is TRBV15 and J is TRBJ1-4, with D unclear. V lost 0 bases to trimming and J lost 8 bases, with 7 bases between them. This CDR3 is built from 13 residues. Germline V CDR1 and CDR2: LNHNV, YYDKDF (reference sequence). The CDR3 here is CATSRDREEKLFF. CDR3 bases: TGTGCCACCAGCAGAGATCGGGAGGAAAAACTGTTTTTT.

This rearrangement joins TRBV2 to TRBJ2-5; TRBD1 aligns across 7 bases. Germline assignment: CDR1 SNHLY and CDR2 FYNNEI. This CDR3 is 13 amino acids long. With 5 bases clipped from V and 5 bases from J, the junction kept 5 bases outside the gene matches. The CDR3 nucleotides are TGTGCCAGCAGTCGGGACAGCAGGGAGACCCAGTACTTC. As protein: CASSRDSRETQYF.